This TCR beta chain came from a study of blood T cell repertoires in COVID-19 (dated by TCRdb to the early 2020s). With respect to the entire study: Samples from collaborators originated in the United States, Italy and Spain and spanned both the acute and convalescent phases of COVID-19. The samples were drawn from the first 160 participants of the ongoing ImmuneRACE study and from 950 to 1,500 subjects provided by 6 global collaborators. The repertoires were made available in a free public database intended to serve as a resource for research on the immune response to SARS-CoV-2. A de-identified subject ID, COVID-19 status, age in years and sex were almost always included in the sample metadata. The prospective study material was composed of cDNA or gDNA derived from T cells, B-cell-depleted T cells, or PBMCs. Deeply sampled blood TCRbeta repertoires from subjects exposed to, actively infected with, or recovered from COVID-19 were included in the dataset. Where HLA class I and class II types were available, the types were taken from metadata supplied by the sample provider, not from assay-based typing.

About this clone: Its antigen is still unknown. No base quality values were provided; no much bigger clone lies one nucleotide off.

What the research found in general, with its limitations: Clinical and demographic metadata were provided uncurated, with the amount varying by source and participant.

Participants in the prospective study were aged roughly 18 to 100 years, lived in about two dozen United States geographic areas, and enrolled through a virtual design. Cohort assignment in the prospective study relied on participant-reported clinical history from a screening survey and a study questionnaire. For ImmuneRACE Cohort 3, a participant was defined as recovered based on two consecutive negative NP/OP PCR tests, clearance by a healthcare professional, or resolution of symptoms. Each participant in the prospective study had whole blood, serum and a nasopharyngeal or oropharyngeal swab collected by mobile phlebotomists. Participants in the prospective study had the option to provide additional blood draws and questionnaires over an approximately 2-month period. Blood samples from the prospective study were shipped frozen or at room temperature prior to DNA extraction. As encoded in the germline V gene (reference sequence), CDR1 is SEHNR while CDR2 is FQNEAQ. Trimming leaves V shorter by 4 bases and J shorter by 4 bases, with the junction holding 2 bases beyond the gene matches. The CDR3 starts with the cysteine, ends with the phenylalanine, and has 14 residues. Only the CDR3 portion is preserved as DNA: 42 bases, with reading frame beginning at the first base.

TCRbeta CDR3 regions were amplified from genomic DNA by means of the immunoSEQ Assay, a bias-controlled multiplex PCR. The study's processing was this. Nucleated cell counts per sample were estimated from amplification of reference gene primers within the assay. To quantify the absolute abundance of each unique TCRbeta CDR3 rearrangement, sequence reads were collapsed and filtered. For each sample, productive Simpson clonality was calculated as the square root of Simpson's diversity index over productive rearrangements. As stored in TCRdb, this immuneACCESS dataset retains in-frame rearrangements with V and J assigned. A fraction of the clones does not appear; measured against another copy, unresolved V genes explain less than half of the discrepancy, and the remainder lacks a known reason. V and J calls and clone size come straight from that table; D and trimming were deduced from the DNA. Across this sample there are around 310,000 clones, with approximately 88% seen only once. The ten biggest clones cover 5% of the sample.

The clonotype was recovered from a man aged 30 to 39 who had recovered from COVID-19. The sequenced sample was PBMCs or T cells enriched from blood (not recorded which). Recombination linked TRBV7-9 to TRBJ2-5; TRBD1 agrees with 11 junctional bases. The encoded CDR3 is CASSSGQGGETQYF. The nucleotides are TGTGCCAGCAGCTCGGGACAGGGGGGAGAGACCCAGTACTTC.